The rows below give T cell receptor beta chains drawn from one sample of a study of cytomegalovirus exposure and HLA in healthy donors. Repertoires were generated with immunoSEQ multiplex PCR, while TCRdb's copy carries only in-frame clones and drops some. The sample consists of some 130,000 clones, around 74% of them appearing once. Sequencing input: PBMCs. These receptors were taken from a male donor in good health and CMV-seronegative. The CDR3 runs from the conserved cysteine through the conserved F or W. A D gene is named only where the DNA matches it firmly. Not every row has a clone size; where given, it reads once, few, many or a size class.

TRBD1,.,TRBV6-6,TRBJ2-7,CASSRGQGANEQYF,TGTGCCAGCAGCCGAGGACAGGGGGCAAACGAGCAGTACTTC
TRBD2,.,TRBV2,TRBJ2-3,CASRGAGGPNTDTQYF,TGTGCCAGCAGGGGCGCGGGAGGGCCGAACACAGATACGCAGTATTTT
.,.,TRBV5-6,TRBJ1-4,CASSKNRVRDEKLFF,TGTGCCAGCAGCAAGAACAGGGTGCGGGATGAAAAACTGTTTTTT
.,.,TRBV20-1,TRBJ1-2,CSARGGHGYTF,TGCAGTGCTAGGGGCGGGCATGGCTACACCTTC
TRBD1,.,TRBV28,TRBJ2-2,CASSHPHRDRGKSTGELFF,TGTGCCAGCAGTCATCCACACCGGGACAGGGGGAAGAGCACCGGGGAGCTGTTTTTT
TRBD2,.,TRBV5-6,TRBJ2-7,CASSSAGVPLSLEQYF,TGTGCCAGCAGCTCGGCGGGGGTCCCCTTATCACTCGAGCAGTACTTC
.,few,TRBV27,TRBJ1-1,CASSLTTGLITEAFF,TGTGCCAGCAGTCTCACGACAGGCTTGATCACTGAAGCTTTCTTT
TRBD2,few,TRBV19,TRBJ2-1,CASSGGLAGGPNYNEQFF,TGTGCCAGTAGTGGGGGACTAGCGGGAGGGCCCAACTACAATGAGCAGTTCTTC
.,.,TRBV13,TRBJ2-3,CASSSVKDYSPSTDTQYF,TGTGCCAGCAGCTCAGTAAAGGACTACTCTCCTAGCACAGATACGCAGTATTTT
.,.,TRBV15,TRBJ1-1,CATSRDEFRGTAFF,TGTGCCACCAGCAGAGATGAGTTCCGGGGAACGGCTTTCTTT
.,.,TRBV19,TRBJ2-1,CASSLDRSSYNEQFF,TGTGCCAGTAGTCTCGACAGGAGCTCCTACAATGAGCAGTTCTTC
TRBD1,.,TRBV27,TRBJ1-5,CASSLGQGGKSLGPQHF,TGTGCCAGCAGTTTAGGGCAGGGGGGAAAGTCCTTAGGGCCCCAGCATTTT
.,.,TRBV7-2,TRBJ2-6,CASSFRGAGANVLTF,TGTGCCAGCAGCTTCAGGGGAGCAGGGGCCAACGTCCTGACTTTC
.,.,TRBV6-5,TRBJ1-6,CASSYSSSYNSPLHF,TGTGCCAGCAGTTACTCGAGCTCCTATAATTCACCCCTCCACTTT
.,.,TRBV6-1,TRBJ1-6,CASIRTRDNSPLHF,TGTGCCAGCATTCGGACTCGCGATAATTCACCCCTCCACTTT
.,.,TRBV7-3,TRBJ1-1,CASSLAGAGLGEAFF,TGTGCCAGCAGCCTAGCGGGGGCGGGGCTGGGTGAAGCTTTCTTT
.,.,TRBV6-5,TRBJ1-4,CASSAGFSEKLFF,TGTGCCAGCAGCGCAGGGTTCAGCGAAAAACTGTTTTTT
.,.,TRBV9,TRBJ1-1,CASSVGTVTSSTEAFF,TGTGCCAGCAGCGTAGGGACAGTGACGTCGAGTACTGAAGCTTTCTTT
.,.,TRBV5-5,TRBJ2-2,CASSLGTGTNTGELFF,TGTGCCAGCAGCTTGGGAACGGGGACGAACACCGGGGAGCTGTTTTTT
.,.,TRBV6-5,TRBJ2-5,CASRGRLTSETQYF,TGTGCCAGCAGAGGTAGACTAACCTCAGAGACCCAGTACTTC
TRBD1,.,TRBV19,TRBJ1-6,CASSIDWDRDDSPLHF,TGTGCCAGTAGTATAGATTGGGACAGGGATGATTCACCCCTCCACTTT
TRBD1,.,TRBV6-5,TRBJ1-1,CASSYSNRGRTEAFF,TGTGCCAGCAGTTACTCAAACAGGGGACGCACTGAAGCTTTCTTT
TRBD1,.,TRBV7-3,TRBJ2-3,CASSSSPGTAFTDTQYF,TGTGCCAGCAGCTCCAGCCCCGGGACAGCCTTCACAGATACGCAGTATTTT
TRBD1,few,TRBV5-4,TRBJ1-1,CASSLGGQPGAFF,TGTGCCAGCAGCTTGGGGGGACAGCCTGGGGCTTTCTTT
TRBD1,.,TRBV7-9,TRBJ2-2,CAPGAGGTGELFF,TGTGCCCCTGGGGCAGGGGGTACCGGGGAGCTGTTTTTT
.,once,TRBV6-5,TRBJ2-3,CASSYRGAVGTDTQYF,TGTGCCAGCAGTTACCGGGGGGCGGTCGGCACAGATACGCAGTATTTT
TRBD1,.,TRBV30,TRBJ1-4,CAWSTRDRGIEKLFF,TGTGCCTGGAGTACAAGGGACAGGGGAATTGAAAAACTGTTTTTT
TRBD1,.,TRBV6-1,TRBJ1-2,CASSSDRANFGYTF,TGTGCCAGCAGTTCGGACAGGGCCAACTTCGGCTACACCTTC
.,.,TRBV13,TRBJ2-2,CASSLALTGELFF,TGTGCCAGCAGCTTAGCCTTAACCGGGGAGCTGTTTTTT
.,.,TRBV5-8,TRBJ1-2,CASSLEGQDGYTF,TGTGCCAGCAGCTTGGAGGGGCAGGATGGCTACACCTTC
TRBD1,.,TRBV28,TRBJ2-7,CASRPDRVVSEQYF,TGTGCCAGCAGGCCAGACAGGGTGGTTAGCGAGCAGTACTTC
TRBD2,few,TRBV7-8,TRBJ2-3,CASSLGSSGSWVDTQYF,TGTGCCAGCAGCTTAGGATCTAGCGGGAGTTGGGTAGATACGCAGTATTTT
.,.,TRBV5-1,TRBJ2-2,CASSLERAGELFF,TGCGCCAGCAGCTTGGAACGGGCCGGGGAGCTGTTTTTT
TRBD1,.,TRBV27,TRBJ2-7,CASSFTTGGYEQYF,TGTGCCAGCAGCTTTACGACAGGGGGGTACGAGCAGTACTTC
.,few,TRBV7-9,TRBJ1-3,CASSARQPGSGNTIYF,TGTGCCAGCAGCGCAAGACAGCCCGGATCTGGAAACACCATATATTTT
TRBD2,few,TRBV5-4,TRBJ2-5,CASSFGLAGGAGSRETQYF,TGTGCCAGCAGCTTCGGACTAGCGGGGGGAGCGGGCTCAAGGGAGACCCAGTACTTC
TRBD2,few,TRBV27,TRBJ2-7,CASSLSSTSGISYEQYF,TGTGCCAGCAGTTTATCCTCGACTAGCGGGATCTCCTACGAGCAGTACTTC
.,once,TRBV4-2,TRBJ2-5,CASSQDLGTRGKTQYF,TGTGCCAGCAGCCAAGATCTGGGGACTCGAGGAAAGACCCAGTACTTC
.,.,TRBV14,TRBJ1-1,CASSQAPPGFIADTEAFF,TGTGCCAGCAGCCAAGCCCCACCGGGTTTTATAGCGGACACTGAAGCTTTCTTT
TRBD1,.,TRBV7-6,TRBJ1-4,CASSLNRGQGEKLFF,TGTGCCAGCAGCCTCAACAGGGGTCAAGGTGAAAAACTGTTTTTT
.,.,TRBV2,TRBJ2-1,CASSEDRPSYNEQFF,TGTGCCAGCAGTGAAGACAGACCTTCATACAATGAGCAGTTCTTC
.,few,TRBV7-2,TRBJ2-5,CASSKGSRKETQYF,TGTGCCAGCAGCAAAGGGAGCAGAAAAGAGACCCAGTACTTC
.,.,TRBV5-1,TRBJ2-2,CASSLANTGELFF,TGCGCCAGCAGCCTCGCGAACACCGGGGAGCTGTTTTTT
.,.,TRBV6-6,TRBJ2-3,CASSYGSGRTDTQYF,TGTGCCAGCAGTTACGGCAGCGGACGCACAGATACGCAGTATTTT
TRBD1,.,TRBV28,TRBJ2-7,CASSTGATSYEQYF,TGTGCCAGCTCAACAGGGGCGACCTCCTACGAGCAGTACTTC
TRBD2,few,TRBV7-3,TRBJ2-1,CASSPGLAGLGYNEQFF,TGTGCCAGCAGCCCAGGACTAGCGGGTCTCGGTTACAATGAGCAGTTCTTC
TRBD2,.,TRBV19,TRBJ2-5,CASSILAGGLETQYF,TGTGCCAGTAGTATTCTGGCGGGGGGCCTGGAGACCCAGTACTTC
.,once,TRBV10-3,TRBJ1-1,CAISESPPGNTEAFF,TGTGCCATCAGTGAGTCCCCCCCCGGGAACACTGAAGCTTTCTTT
.,once,TRBV4-3,TRBJ2-3,CASSQERGLRPTYTQYF,TGCGCCAGCAGCCAAGAACGAGGGTTAAGGCCCACATATACGCAGTATTTT